The 8 T cell receptor beta chains in this list originate from one sample, sequenced in a study of blood T cell repertoires in COVID-19. Assay: immunoSEQ multiplex PCR; the TCRdb copy retains only in-frame clones and omits some. The sample holds 150,000 to 160,000 clones, approximately 80% seen once. The specimen was peripheral blood. The receptor set was obtained from a woman aged 60-75 years with acute or convalescent COVID-19.

The chain joins TRBV29-1 to TRBJ1-6; 7 bases are a match to TRBD1. Trimming took 1 base from V and 14 from J; bases not matched to a gene: 5. Germline values: CDR1 SQVTM, CDR2 ANQGSEA. This CDR3 region has 12 residues. The CDR3 region has the DNA TGCAGCGTTGAAGGACAGGGAGGAGCCCTCCACTTT. This encodes CSVEGQGGALHF.

The J gene is TRBJ1-6, the V gene TRBV9; 7 nucleotides align to TRBD1. Germline V CDR1 and CDR2: SGDLS, YYNGEE. V was clipped by 3 bases and J by 4 bases; unmatched bases: 4. This CDR3 has 15 amino acids. CDR3 coding DNA: TGTGCCAGCAGCGCCGAGACAGGGTATAATTCACCCCTCCACTTT. It encodes CASSAETGYNSPLHF. Complete variable domain (other parts from reference TRBV9 and TRBJ1-6): DSGVTQTPKHLITATGQRVTLRCSPRSGDLSVYWYQQSLDQGLQFLIQYYNGEERAKGNILERFSAQQFPDLHSELNLSSLELGDSALYFCASSAETGYNSPLHFGNGTRLTVT.

The gene calls are TRBV7-9 and TRBJ1-3, with 8 bases matching TRBD1. The CDR3 sequence is 15 residues long. V was pared by 4 bases and J by 5 bases, with 7 bases of the junction left unmatched. Germline CDR1 reads SEHNR; CDR2 reads FQNEAQ (reference sequence). In nucleotides, the CDR3 is TGTGCCAGCAGCTCAGGACAGGGAGGGCGAAACACCATATATTTT. This gives the protein CASSSGQGGRNTIYF.

V and J are TRBV7-9 and TRBJ2-1; TRBD1 might be the D (5 bases). The V end lost 5 bases, the J end lost 5 bases, and 16 bases lay between the germline ends. The CDR3 extends over 15 amino acids. Germline values: CDR1 SEHNR, CDR2 FQNEAQ (reference sequence). CDR3 residues: CASSAQGAQNNEQFF. Here the CDR3 DNA reads TGTGCCAGCAGCGCGCAGGGCGCGCAGAACAATGAGCAGTTCTTC.

V usage is TRBV4-1 and J usage is TRBJ2-2; 7 bases fit TRBD1. V gave up 7 bases and J gave up 3 bases; unmatched junction bases: 8. Germline V gene sequence: CDR1 MGHRA, CDR2 YSYEKL. The CDR3 length is 15 residues. CDR3 DNA: TGCGCCAGCACCCCAGGACAGGCGTACACCGGGGAGCTGTTTTTT. This gives the protein CASTPGQAYTGELFF.

V and J are TRBV5-5 and TRBJ1-1; 8 positions agree with TRBD1. Losses at the gene ends were 4 bases for V and 11 bases for J; bases not matched to a gene: 10. The length of the CDR3 is 13 residues. In germline, CDR1 is SGHKS, CDR2 YYEKEE (reference sequence). CDR3 sequence reads: CASSVRTGRLAFF. The CDR3 DNA reads TGTGCCAGCAGCGTACGGACAGGGCGGCTGGCTTTCTTT.

The V call is TRBV16, the J call TRBJ2-5; weak D call: TRBD1 (5 bases). CDR1 and CDR2 from the germline V gene are KGHSY and FQNENV. Trimming left V 2 bases short and J 3 bases short, with 7 bases between. The CDR3 sequence is 13 residues long. CDR3 sequence reads: CASSQAGKETQYF. As DNA, the CDR3 is TGTGCCAGCAGCCAAGCAGGGAAAGAGACCCAGTACTTC.

This rearrangement joins TRBV7-2 to TRBJ2-7, with 9 bases matching TRBD2. Unmatched junction bases numbered 7, after V lost 1 base and J lost 3 bases. The CDR3 contains 16 residues. The germline gives CDR1 SGHTA, CDR2 FQGNSA. The CDR3, as DNA: TGTGCCAGCAGCTTAGTTAGCGGGGGACATTACTACGAGCAGTACTTC. This translates into CASSLVSGGHYYEQYF.